This record concerns one T cell receptor beta chain sequence. This entry comes from a study of blood T cell repertoires in COVID-19. Source study methods: Estimates of nucleated cell counts were drawn from the amplification of reference gene primers. Sequencing used immunoSEQ multiplex PCR; TCRdb keeps in-frame clones, though not all of them. Clone size and V and J calls were adopted from that table, with D and trimming inferred from the DNA. The table has 190,000 or so clones, about 83% seen once. Germline CDR1 is KGHDR and CDR2 is SFDVKD. V shed 4 bases and J shed 6 bases, with 15 bases lying between them. The CDR3 is made up of 15 amino acids.

The material sequenced was PBMCs or T cells enriched from blood (not recorded which). This receptor was taken from a woman aged 25 to 39 who had recovered from COVID-19. The chain joins TRBV24-1 to TRBJ2-1, with D perhaps matching TRBD1 (5 bases). CDR3 in amino acids: CATSDLLTRGNEQFF. The CDR3 DNA reads TGTGCCACCAGTGACCTCTTGACAAGGGGCAATGAGCAGTTCTTC.